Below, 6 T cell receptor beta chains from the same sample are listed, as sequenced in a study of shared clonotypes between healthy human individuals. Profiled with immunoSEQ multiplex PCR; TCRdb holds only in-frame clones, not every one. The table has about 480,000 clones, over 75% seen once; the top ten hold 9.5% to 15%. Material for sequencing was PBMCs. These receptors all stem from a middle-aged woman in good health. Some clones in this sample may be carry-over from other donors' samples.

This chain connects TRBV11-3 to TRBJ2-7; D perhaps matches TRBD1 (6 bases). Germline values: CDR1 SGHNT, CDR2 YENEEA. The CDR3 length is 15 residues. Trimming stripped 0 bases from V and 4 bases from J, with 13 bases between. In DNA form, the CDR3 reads TGTGCCAGCAGCTTAGATCTCAGGGGCGTGTACGAGCAGTACTTC. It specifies CASSLDLRGVYEQYF.

This CDR3 reads CASSVTANTEAFF. CDR3 sequence (DNA): TGCGCCAGCAGCGTGACGGCGAACACTGAAGCTTTCTTT. The chain recombines TRBV5-1 with TRBJ1-1, with D uncertain. This CDR3 contains 13 residues. Germline V gene sequence: CDR1 SGHRS, CDR2 YFSETQ. V was clipped by 4 bases and J by 1 base, with 8 bases between them.

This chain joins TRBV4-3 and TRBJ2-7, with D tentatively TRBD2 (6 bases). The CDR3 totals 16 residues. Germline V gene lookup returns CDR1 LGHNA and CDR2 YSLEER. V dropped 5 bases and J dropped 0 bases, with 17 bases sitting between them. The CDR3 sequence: CASSFLPGLASYEQYF. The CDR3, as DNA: TGCGCCAGCAGCTTCTTACCGGGACTTGCCTCCTACGAGCAGTACTTC.

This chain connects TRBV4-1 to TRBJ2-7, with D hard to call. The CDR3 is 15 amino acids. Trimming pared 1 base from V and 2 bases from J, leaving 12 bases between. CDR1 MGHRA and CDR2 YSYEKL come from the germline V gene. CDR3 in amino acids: CASSQGVARPYEQYF. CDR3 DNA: TGCGCCAGCAGCCAAGGGGTAGCAAGACCCTACGAGCAGTACTTC.

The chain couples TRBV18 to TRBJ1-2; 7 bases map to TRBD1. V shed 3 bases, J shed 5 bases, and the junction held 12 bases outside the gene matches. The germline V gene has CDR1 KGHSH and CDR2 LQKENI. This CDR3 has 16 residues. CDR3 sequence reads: CASSPAPGQLNYGYTF. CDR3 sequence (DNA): TGTGCCAGCTCACCCGCCCCGGGACAGTTGAATTATGGCTACACCTTC.

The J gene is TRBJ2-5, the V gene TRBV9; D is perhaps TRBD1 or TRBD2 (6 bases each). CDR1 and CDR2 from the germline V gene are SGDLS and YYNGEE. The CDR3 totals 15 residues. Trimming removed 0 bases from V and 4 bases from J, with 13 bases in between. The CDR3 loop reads CASSVGGGWSETQYF. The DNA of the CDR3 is TGTGCCAGCAGCGTAGGAGGGGGGTGGTCAGAGACCCAGTACTTC. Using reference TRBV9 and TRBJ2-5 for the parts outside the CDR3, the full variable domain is DSGVTQTPKHLITATGQRVTLRCSPRSGDLSVYWYQQSLDQGLQFLIQYYNGEERAKGNILERFSAQQFPDLHSELNLSSLELGDSALYFCASSVGGGWSETQYFGPGTRLLVL.